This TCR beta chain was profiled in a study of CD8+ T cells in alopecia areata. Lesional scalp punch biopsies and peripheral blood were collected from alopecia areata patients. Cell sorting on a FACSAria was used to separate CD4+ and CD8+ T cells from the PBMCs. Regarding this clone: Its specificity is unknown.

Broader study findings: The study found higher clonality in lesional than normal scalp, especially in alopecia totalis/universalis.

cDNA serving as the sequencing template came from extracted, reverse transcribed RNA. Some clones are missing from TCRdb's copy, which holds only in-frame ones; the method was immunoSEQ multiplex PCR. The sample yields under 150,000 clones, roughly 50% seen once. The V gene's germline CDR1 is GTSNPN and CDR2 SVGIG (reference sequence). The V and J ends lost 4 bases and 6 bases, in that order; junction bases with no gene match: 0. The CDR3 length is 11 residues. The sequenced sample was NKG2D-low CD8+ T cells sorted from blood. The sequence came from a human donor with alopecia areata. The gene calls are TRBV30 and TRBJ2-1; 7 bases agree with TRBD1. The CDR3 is CAWTGGNEQFF. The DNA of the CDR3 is TGTGCCTGGACAGGGGGCAATGAGCAGTTCTTC. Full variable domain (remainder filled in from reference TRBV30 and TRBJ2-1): SQTIHQWPATLVQPVGSPLSLECTVEGTSNPNLYWYRQAAGRGLQLLFYSVGIGQISSEVPQNLSASRPQDRQFILSSKKLLLSDSGFYLCAWTGGNEQFFGPGTRLTVL.